The present TCR beta chain was sequenced within a study of cytomegalovirus exposure and HLA in healthy donors. The count of this clone is one. Both 60 Vbeta primers and 13 Jbeta primers went into the PCR. Assay used: immunoSEQ multiplex PCR; TCRdb lists only in-frame clones, some missing. The sample records about 83,000 clones, around 78% being singletons. CDR1 and CDR2 (germline): MGHRA, YSYEKL. Trimming took 4 bases from V and 4 from J, leaving 25 bases between them. The CDR3 loop spans 18 amino acids. Each donor's status was that of a healthy bone marrow donor. The rearrangement joins TRBV4-1 to TRBJ1-2, with a tentative D call TRBD1 (6 bases). The TCR was taken from a man between 18 and 35 years old in good health and CMV-seropositive. Input material: PBMCs. CDR3 sequence (DNA): TGCGCCAGCAGCCCCTCGCCTAAAGCCGGGACATTCGCCTATGGCTACACCTTC. Encoded protein: CASSPSPKAGTFAYGYTF.